The 24 T cell receptor beta chains given below trace back to one sample, sequenced in a study of blood T cell repertoires in COVID-19. Sequencing used immunoSEQ multiplex PCR; TCRdb keeps in-frame clones, though not all of them. This table holds around 250,000 clones, about 90% found once. Sample: peripheral blood. These receptors were collected from a woman in her 70s with COVID-19, enrolled during active disease.

V is TRBV5-1 and J is TRBJ2-3, with 8 bases matching TRBD2. This CDR3 contains 17 residues. The J segment lost 4 bases and the V segment lost 5 bases, leaving 15 bases of the junction unmatched. From germline, CDR1 is SGHRS and CDR2 YFSETQ. Written as DNA, the CDR3 is TGCGCCAGCAGTGCAGGTAGAAGCGGGAGAAGCGCAGATACGCAGTATTTT. Protein: CASSAGRSGRSADTQYF.

The chain joins TRBV4-3 to TRBJ2-7; D gene unclear. Germline values: CDR1 LGHNA, CDR2 YSLEER. The V gene lost 0 bases and the J gene lost 5 bases, with 8 bases spanning the gap. The CDR3 is 13 residues long. The CDR3 here is CASSQDTVDEQYF. In nucleotides, the CDR3 is TGCGCCAGCAGCCAAGACACGGTGGACGAGCAGTACTTC.

This chain joins TRBV28 and TRBJ2-7; 8 positions match TRBD1. Trimming cost V 7 bases and J 6 bases; bases outside gene matches: 11. Germline V gene sequence: CDR1 MDHEN, CDR2 SYDVKM. The length of the CDR3 is 14 residues. The CDR3, as DNA: TGTGCCAGCATCATCGGACAGGGTGGGCGCGAGCAGTACTTC. It codes for CASIIGQGGREQYF.

This sequence joins TRBV30 and TRBJ1-6; D unresolved. Per the germline V gene, CDR1 is GTSNPN and CDR2 is SVGIG (reference sequence). The length of the CDR3 is 12 residues. In DNA form, the CDR3 reads TGTGCATTCGAACTAGTATCCTCACCCCTCCACTTT. This encodes CAFELVSSPLHF.

This chain joins TRBV5-8 and TRBJ1-5; D unresolved. The CDR3 totals 13 residues. V was pared by 2 bases and J by 1 base, with 4 bases between. Germline CDR1 reads SGHTS; CDR2 reads YDEGEE. Here the CDR3 DNA reads TGTGCCAGCAGCTTAAGCAGCAATCAGCCCCAGCATTTT. Residues: CASSLSSNQPQHF.

This chain joins TRBV9 and TRBJ1-1, with a weak D call TRBD1 (5 bases). This CDR3 has 14 amino acids. Germline assignment: CDR1 SGDLS and CDR2 YYNGEE. V gave up 0 bases and J gave up 5 bases, with 11 bases separating them. The CDR3 DNA reads as TGTGCCAGCAGCGTAGCGGGGGGAAATACTGAAGCTTTCTTT. It encodes CASSVAGGNTEAFF.

The chain recombines TRBV20-1 with TRBJ1-2; no clear D. The germline V gene encodes CDR1 DFQATT and CDR2 SNEGSKA (reference sequence). The CDR3 covers 16 residues. The germline V and J ends were trimmed by 3 bases and 3 bases, with 20 bases remaining between them. CDR3 in DNA: TGCAGTGCTAGTTCCGGGGAAGGGCCGCCCCACTATGGCTACACCTTC. Amino acid sequence: CSASSGEGPPHYGYTF.

The genes are TRBV7-8 and TRBJ2-7; TRBD2 aligns across 12 bases. The CDR3 loop spans 16 amino acids. CDR1 and CDR2 from the germline V gene are SGHVS and FQNEAQ. V lost 1 base to trimming and J lost 3 bases; unmatched junction nucleotides: 4. The CDR3 nucleotides read TGTGCCAGCAGCTTAGGGACTAGCGGGATTAACTACGAGCAGTACTTC. Residues: CASSLGTSGINYEQYF.

This chain connects TRBV5-1 to TRBJ2-7, with a possible D match to TRBD2 (6 bases). Trimming removed 5 bases from V and 3 bases from J, with 12 bases in between. Germline V CDR1 and CDR2: SGHRS, YFSETQ. The CDR3 has 13 amino acids. CDR3 protein: CASRVSGGYEQYF. The CDR3 region has the DNA TGCGCCAGCAGGGTCTCCGGGGGCTACGAGCAGTACTTC.

The rearrangement uses TRBV6-5 and TRBJ1-2, with 9 positions matching TRBD1. CDR3 size: 14 residues. Trimming cost V 2 bases and J 7 bases; bases outside gene matches: 5. Germline CDR1 and CDR2: MNHEY and SVGAGI. The CDR3 nucleotides are TGTGCCAGCAGTTACACAGGGGGCGAATCTGGCTACACCTTC. It codes for CASSYTGGESGYTF.

The J gene is TRBJ2-3, the V gene TRBV11-2, with D possibly TRBD1 on 6 matching bases. The CDR3 loop spans 15 amino acids. Per the germline V gene, CDR1 is SGHAT and CDR2 is FQNNGV. Trimming left V 1 base short and J 5 bases short, with 13 bases between. The CDR3 DNA sequence: TGTGCCAGCAGCTTAGTCCAGGGGCTAATAGATACGCAGTATTTT. Its protein is CASSLVQGLIDTQYF.

The chain uses TRBV4-2 and TRBJ2-1; TRBD2 is a possible D gene (5 bases). Deletions cut 0 bases from V and 9 bases from J, with 12 bases between. From germline, CDR1 is LGHNA and CDR2 YNFKEQ. The CDR3 spans 14 residues. Here the CDR3 reads CASSQDGVAGEQFF. As DNA, the CDR3 is TGTGCCAGCAGCCAAGACGGAGTGGCGGGTGAGCAGTTCTTC.

The chain employs TRBV28 and TRBJ1-4, with 8 bases lining up with TRBD1. J was trimmed by 7 bases and V by 11 bases; bases with no gene match: 15. Germline V lookup: CDR1 MDHEN, CDR2 SYDVKM. This CDR3 has 15 amino acids. DNA of the CDR3: TGTGCCTCAAGGGGTAGGACAGGGTATTTTGAAAAACTGTTTTTT. Amino acids: CASRGRTGYFEKLFF.

The chain uses TRBV18 and TRBJ2-1; no definite D call. Trimming pared 6 bases from V and 4 bases from J, leaving 10 bases between. From germline, CDR1 is KGHSH and CDR2 LQKENI. The length of the CDR3 is 13 residues. This CDR3 is CASSVTLYNEQFF. The CDR3, as DNA: TGTGCCAGCTCCGTTACCCTATACAATGAGCAGTTCTTC.

The rearrangement uses TRBV19 and TRBJ1-2; the D gene is possibly TRBD1 (5 bases). Trimming removed 4 bases from V and 4 bases from J, with 13 bases in between. Germline lookup yields CDR1 LNHDA and CDR2 SQIVND (reference sequence). The CDR3 length is 14 residues. The CDR3 region is CASSKSGVSYGYTF. The DNA of the CDR3 is TGTGCCAGTAGTAAATCGGGGGTGAGCTATGGCTACACCTTC.

This rearrangement joins TRBV7-9 to TRBJ1-3, with a weak D call TRBD1 (5 bases). Trimming took off 2 bases at V and 0 bases at J, with 11 bases between the two ends. The CDR3 consists of 16 residues. Germline assignment: CDR1 SEHNR and CDR2 FQNEAQ (reference sequence). In DNA, the CDR3 is TGTGCCAGCAGCTTAACCGGACAACGCTCTGGAAACACCATATATTTT. Its protein is CASSLTGQRSGNTIYF. Complete variable domain (other parts from reference TRBV7-9 and TRBJ1-3): DTGVSQNPRHKITKRGQNVTFRCDPISEHNRLYWYRQTLGQGPEFLTYFQNEAQLEKSRLLSDRFSAERPKGSFSTLEIQRTEQGDSAMYLCASSLTGQRSGNTIYFGEGSWLTVV.

The chain is built from TRBV5-4 and TRBJ2-5, with unresolved D. With 1 base removed from V and 5 bases from J, the gap between germline ends came to 3 bases. There are 11 residues in the CDR3. Germline CDR1 is SGHNT and CDR2 is YYREEE (reference sequence). The CDR3 DNA follows: TGTGCCAGCAGCTTGCTGGAGACCCAGTACTTC. This gives the protein CASSLLETQYF. Drawing the rest from reference TRBV5-4 and TRBJ2-5, the complete variable domain is ETGVTQSPTHLIKTRGQQVTLRCSSQSGHNTVSWYQQALGQGPQFIFQYYREEENGRGNFPPRFSGLQFPNYSSELNVNALELDDSALYLCASSLLETQYFGPGTRLLVL.

The rearrangement uses TRBV7-6 and TRBJ2-3; TRBD2 agrees at 10 bases. CDR3 length equals 18 residues. The germline V gene encodes CDR1 SGHVS and CDR2 FNYEAQ. V lost 1 base to trimming and J lost 3 bases; unmatched junction nucleotides: 10. CDR3 bases: TGTGCCAGCAGCTTAGGACTCCGCGAGCGGGAGGGTACAGATACGCAGTATTTT. As protein: CASSLGLREREGTDTQYF.

The rearrangement joins TRBV6-1 to TRBJ1-6; 8 bases align to TRBD1. J gave up 6 bases and V 3 bases, and 4 bases lay outside the gene matches. CDR3 length: 15 amino acids. CDR1 is MNHNS and CDR2 is SASEGT in the germline V gene. The CDR3 DNA is TGTGCCAGCAGTGACCAGGGGGCTAGTAATTCACCCCTCCACTTT. It translates to CASSDQGASNSPLHF.

This chain connects TRBV1 to TRBJ1-1; the table assigns TRBD1, which was not confirmed against the DNA. TRBV1 is a pseudogene locus. This CDR3 is 13 amino acids long. The CDR3 coding sequence is TGCACCAGCTACAGGGGGTTGAACACTGAAGCTTTCTTT. Protein: CTSYRGLNTEAFF.

Only one count was recorded for this clone. This rearrangement joins TRBV11-3 to TRBJ2-2; 8 bases are a match to TRBD1. Unmatched junction bases numbered 5, after V lost 1 base and J lost 4 bases. CDR3 length: 16 amino acids. From germline, CDR1 is SGHNT and CDR2 YENEEA. The CDR3 coding sequence is TGTGCCAGCAGCTTAGGGACAGGGTGGGGCACCGGGGAGCTGTTTTTT. It translates to CASSLGTGWGTGELFF.

This chain links TRBV2 with TRBJ2-1, with 10 bases fitting TRBD2. The CDR3 has 15 amino acids. Germline CDR1 is SNHLY and CDR2 is FYNNEI. Trimming at V came to 7 bases and at J to 4 bases, leaving 7 bases not matched to a gene. CDR3 region: CASTPLAGAYNEQFF. The CDR3 nucleotides read TGTGCCAGCACCCCGCTAGCGGGAGCATACAATGAGCAGTTCTTC.

This chain connects TRBV10-3 to TRBJ2-2, with 10 bases lining up with TRBD1. The CDR3 extends over 14 amino acids. CDR1 is ENHRY and CDR2 is SYGVKD in the germline V gene. V was clipped by 9 bases and J by 1 base; unmatched bases: 2. CDR3 region: CAMRTGGNTGELFF. CDR3 DNA: TGTGCCATGAGGACAGGGGGGAACACCGGGGAGCTGTTTTTT.

The chain joins TRBV2 to TRBJ1-5; D is possibly TRBD1 (6 bases). Germline CDR1 reads SNHLY; CDR2 reads FYNNEI. V lost 3 bases and J lost 11, with 14 bases in between. The CDR3 contains 13 residues. The CDR3 DNA reads as TGTGCCAGCAGTGACAGGGGTCCCGAAGCCCAGCATTTT. This codes for CASSDRGPEAQHF.